The clone carrying this TCR beta chain was found once. At deep level, the assay was performed. Sequencing used immunoSEQ multiplex PCR; TCRdb keeps in-frame clones, though not all of them. The sample lists 2 million to 2.5 million clones; roughly 94% were seen once. The data stem from a study of shared clonotypes between healthy human individuals. V dropped 5 bases and J dropped 3 bases, with 17 bases sitting between them. CDR1 and CDR2 (germline): PRHDT, FYEKMQ (reference sequence). The CDR3 contains 15 residues. Positive CCR7 selection of CD45RO-negative cells yielded the naive CD8 cells, and terminally differentiated effector memory CD45RA+ cells were excluded.

This TCR was sampled from a man aged 18 to 29 in good health. The J gene is TRBJ2-7, the V gene TRBV13; D tentatively fits TRBD1 or TRBD2 (5 bases each). The sequencing input was naive CD8+ T cells sorted from blood. The CDR3 sequence is CASSTDSTRGYEQYF. In DNA form, the CDR3 reads TGTGCCAGCAGCACTGACTCGACGAGGGGCTACGAGCAGTACTTC.